The rows below give T cell receptor beta chains drawn from one sample of a study of cytomegalovirus exposure and HLA in healthy donors. This table comes from immunoSEQ multiplex PCR, and its TCRdb copy is limited to in-frame clones, with some not included. In the table there are roughly 180,000 clones, 80% of which are singletons. Sequencing was performed on PBMCs. Every receptor here comes from a man aged 25 to 40 in good health and CMV-seronegative. CDR3s include the opening cysteine and the closing phenylalanine or tryptophan. The D gene is left open where the match is weak. Clone size appears in some rows only: once, few, many, or a class for an expanded clone.

.	TRBV6-5	TRBD1	TRBJ2-7	CASSYGTGTYEQYF	TGTGCCAGCAGTTACGGGACAGGGACCTACGAGCAGTACTTC
.	TRBV6-6	TRBD1	TRBJ1-4	CASSYSGQRINEKLFF	TGTGCCAGCAGTTACTCGGGACAGCGTATTAATGAAAAACTGTTTTTT
.	TRBV4-1	TRBD1	TRBJ2-7	CASSQTQGYEQYF	TGCGCCAGCAGCCAAACACAGGGGTACGAGCAGTACTTC
.	TRBV7-2	.	TRBJ1-2	CASSLMAGGGPNYGYTF	TGTGCCAGCAGCTTAATGGCGGGCGGGGGTCCCAACTATGGCTACACCTTC
once	TRBV4-1	TRBD1	TRBJ1-4	CASSRSGTGVWEKLFF	TGCGCCAGCAGCCGTTCCGGGACAGGGGTTTGGGAAAAACTGTTTTTT
.	TRBV6-1	.	TRBJ2-3	CASTYERYSTDTQYF	TGTGCCAGCACCTATGAAAGATATAGCACAGATACGCAGTATTTT
few	TRBV7-9	.	TRBJ2-7	CASSLEDSEQYF	TGTGCCAGCAGCCTAGAGGACTCCGAGCAGTACTTC
.	TRBV15	TRBD1	TRBJ1-2	CATRTGGDHYGYTF	TGTGCCACCAGGACAGGGGGCGATCACTATGGCTACACCTTC
.	TRBV9	TRBD1	TRBJ1-2	CASSPQTGGNYGYTF	TGTGCCAGCAGCCCACAGACAGGGGGTAACTATGGCTACACCTTC
.	TRBV25-1	.	TRBJ2-3	CASSAQGGDTQYF	TGTGCCAGCAGTGCCCAAGGAGGGGATACGCAGTATTTT
.	TRBV7-9	.	TRBJ1-5	CASSLSGSLQRDNQPQHF	TGTGCCAGCAGCTTATCCGGTTCCCTGCAACGAGACAATCAGCCCCAGCATTTT
.	TRBV6-6	TRBD1	TRBJ1-6	CASNPTDRGGNSPLHF	TGTGCCAGCAACCCGACTGACAGGGGAGGAAATTCACCCCTCCACTTT
few	TRBV29-1	.	TRBJ1-5	CSVAGASNQPQHF	TGCAGCGTTGCGGGTGCTAGCAATCAGCCCCAGCATTTT
.	TRBV6-5	.	TRBJ2-5	CAPRETQYF	TGTGCCCCCAGGGAGACCCAGTACTTC
.	TRBV19	.	TRBJ1-2	CASSLHGRSLNNYGYTF	TGTGCCAGTAGCCTTCACGGGAGGAGCCTGAACAACTATGGCTACACCTTC
.	TRBV28	.	TRBJ2-5	CASSLLAETEETQYF	TGTGCCAGCAGTTTATTAGCCGAGACCGAAGAGACCCAGTACTTC
.	TRBV27	.	TRBJ1-1	CASSPRGGFGATEAFF	TGTGCCAGCAGCCCCCGAGGAGGGTTCGGGGCCACTGAAGCTTTCTTT
.	TRBV29-1	.	TRBJ1-1	CSVGRGTEAFF	TGCAGCGTCGGCCGGGGGACTGAAGCTTTCTTT
.	TRBV27	.	TRBJ2-1	CASSDARGINEQFF	TGTGCCAGCAGTGACGCGCGGGGCATCAATGAGCAGTTCTTC
once	TRBV11-3	.	TRBJ2-7	CASSLESSSSYEQYF	TGTGCCAGCAGCTTAGAGTCTAGCTCTTCCTACGAGCAGTACTTC
.	TRBV30	.	TRBJ2-3	CAWKYPNLEQGTDTQYF	TGTGCCTGGAAATATCCAAACCTGGAACAGGGCACAGATACGCAGTATTTT
few	TRBV28	.	TRBJ1-2	CASSLGRGGTYGYTF	TGTGCCAGCAGTTTAGGTCGGGGGGGGACCTATGGCTACACCTTC
.	TRBV7-8	.	TRBJ2-3	CASSLVGAVTDTQYF	TGTGCCAGCAGCTTAGTAGGGGCGGTCACAGATACGCAGTATTTT